The 16 T cell receptor beta chains in this list originate from one sample, sequenced in a study of T cells after yellow fever vaccination. Each CDR3 protein is one row after TCRdb ran MiXCR on the 5' RACE reads. The sample comprises hundreds of thousands of distinct CDR3 sequences, about 13% of which are singletons, and roughly an eighth rests with the top ten. The sequencing used PBMCs, collected on the day of the yellow fever booster vaccination. These receptors were taken from a man aged 25-40 years who received the YFV17D yellow fever vaccine.

This chain uses TRBV20-1 with TRBJ2-3; 13 nucleotides match TRBD2. After removal of 2 bases from V and 6 bases from J, the junction contained 5 bases not matched to a gene. Germline CDR1 DFQATT, CDR2 SNEGSKA (reference sequence). CDR3 length: 15 amino acids. CDR3 residues: CSARWTSGRFDTQYF. Here the CDR3 DNA reads TGCAGTGCTAGATGGACTAGCGGGAGATTTGATACGCAGTATTTT.

The J gene is TRBJ2-7, the V gene TRBV6-2 or TRBV6-3, with D tentatively TRBD1 (6 bases). Germline assignment: CDR1 MNHEY and CDR2 SVGEGT. This CDR3 region has 16 residues. Trimming removed 0 bases from V and 3 bases from J, with 15 bases in between. The CDR3 nucleotides read TGTGCCAGCAGTTACTCGCCTCGGACAGTCTACTACGAGCAGTACTTC. It translates to CASSYSPRTVYYEQYF.

The table lists this clonotype with a few counts. The chain recombines TRBV7-2 with TRBJ2-1; 11 positions match TRBD2. The germline gives CDR1 SGHTA, CDR2 FQGNSA. The CDR3 loop spans 16 amino acids. V lost 5 bases, J lost 4 bases, and 7 bases stayed unmatched. This CDR3 is CASSRRTSGWYNEQFF. In DNA form, the CDR3 reads TGTGCCAGCAGCCGCCGGACTAGCGGGTGGTACAATGAGCAGTTCTTC.

The table lists this clonotype with a few counts. The CDR3 sequence is CASTLQVNTEAFF. The CDR3, as DNA: TGTGCCAGCACCTTACAAGTGAACACTGAAGCTTTCTTT. V gene TRBV12-3 or TRBV12-4 combines with J gene TRBJ1-1; D gene uncertain. V gave up 7 bases and J gave up 0 bases, with 9 bases separating them. The CDR3 is 13 residues long.

V gene TRBV6-2 or TRBV6-3 combines with J gene TRBJ2-7, with 11 nucleotides matching TRBD2. With V trimmed by 0 bases and J by 0 bases, 19 bases remained unmatched. Per germline, CDR1 MNHEY and CDR2 SVGEGT. The CDR3 contains 22 residues. In DNA form, the CDR3 reads TGTGCCAGCAGTTACTCGACGGGGCCTAGCGGGAGGAGAATGTTGAGCTCCTACGAGCAGTACTTC. Its protein is CASSYSTGPSGRRMLSSYEQYF.

This clonotype was found a few times. The chain links TRBV21-1 to TRBJ2-7; the D segment call TRBD2 is taken from the table without a DNA check. TRBV21-1 is shown as a pseudogene. The CDR3 has 14 amino acids. Written as DNA, the CDR3 is TGTGCCAGCAGCAGACGACTAGCGGGAGTAGAGCAGTACTTC. It codes for CASSRRLAGVEQYF.

The CDR3: CASSATSGNSDTQYF. The CDR3 DNA sequence: TGTGCCAGCAGCGCCACTAGCGGGAACTCAGATACGCAGTATTTT. This rearrangement joins TRBV7-2 to TRBJ2-3; 10 bases match TRBD2. Germline CDR1 reads SGHTA; CDR2 reads FQGNSA. J gave up 4 bases and V 5 bases, and 6 bases lay outside the gene matches. The CDR3 consists of 15 residues.

The rearrangement links TRBV6-5 to TRBJ2-6; D ambiguous. With 4 bases removed from V and 0 bases from J, the gap between germline ends came to 10 bases. The CDR3 consists of 16 residues. Germline loops: CDR1 MNHEY, CDR2 SVGAGI. The CDR3 DNA reads TGTGCCAGCAGTTCCGCGGTGCCCTCTGGGGCCAACGTCCTGACTTTC. Its translation: CASSSAVPSGANVLTF.

This clonotype has just a few counts. The V call is TRBV10-3, the J call TRBJ2-1; 8 nucleotides line up with TRBD1. Losses at the gene ends were 0 bases for V and 6 bases for J; bases not matched to a gene: 7. From germline, CDR1 is ENHRY and CDR2 SYGVKD. The CDR3 loop spans 16 amino acids. The DNA for the CDR3 is TGTGCCATCAGTGAGTCGCCCCAGGGGGCCCGCAATGAGCAGTTCTTC. Encoded protein: CAISESPQGARNEQFF.

With regard to this clonotype: Given a much more abundant clone one base away, this may be a read error. The chain has TRBV20-1 and TRBJ2-5, with 10 bases lining up with TRBD1. The germline gives CDR1 DFQATT, CDR2 SNEGSKA (reference sequence). The CDR3 length is 14 residues. This CDR3 is CSAPHGTGEDTQYF. The DNA of the CDR3 is TGCAGTGCTCCTCACGGGACAGGGGAAGATACCCAGTACTTC.

The chain carries TRBV6-1 and TRBJ2-1, with 12 nucleotides matching TRBD2. Trimming removed 6 bases from V and 8 bases from J; junction bases left unmatched: 8. Per germline, CDR1 MNHNS and CDR2 SASEGT. The CDR3 runs 15 residues. CDR3 DNA: TGTGCCAGCAGACTTCTAGCGGGAGGGCCAGATGAGCAGTTCTTC. Its translation: CASRLLAGGPDEQFF.

Here the CDR3 reads CASSYFGQSTDTQYF. For the CDR3, the DNA is TGTGCCAGCAGTTACTTCGGACAGAGCACAGATACGCAGTATTTT. The chain recombines TRBV6-2 or TRBV6-3 with TRBJ2-3, with D possibly being TRBD1 (6 bases). V was shortened by 1 base and J by 0 bases, with 8 bases between the two germline ends. Germline V gene lookup returns CDR1 MNHEY and CDR2 SVGEGT. The CDR3 sequence is 15 residues long.

This rearrangement joins TRBV11-2 to TRBJ2-5; the match to TRBD2 covers 9 bases. The V gene end was trimmed by 5 bases and the J gene end by 5 bases; junction bases not matched to a gene: 9. Germline V gene lookup returns CDR1 SGHAT and CDR2 FQNNGV. The CDR3 length is 15 residues. Here the CDR3 reads CASSEPSGIGETQYF. CDR3 nucleotides: TGTGCCAGCAGCGAACCTAGCGGGATCGGCGAGACCCAGTACTTC.

The chain has TRBV9 and TRBJ2-1; 8 positions agree with TRBD2. CDR3 length equals 14 residues. The V and J ends lost 1 base and 6 bases, in that order; junction bases with no gene match: 3. Germline values: CDR1 SGDLS, CDR2 YYNGEE. CDR3 DNA sequence: TGTGCCAGCAGCGTAAGGCTAGCGGGCAATGAGCAGTTCTTC. It encodes CASSVRLAGNEQFF.

The sample holds many counts of this clonotype. The chain uses TRBV4-3 and TRBJ2-3; TRBD2 might be the D (6 bases). Per the germline V gene, CDR1 is LGHNA and CDR2 is YSLEER. V gave up 4 bases and J gave up 2 bases, with 13 bases separating them. The CDR3 runs to 15 residues. Written as DNA, the CDR3 is TGCGCCAGCAGCCGTAGCGGAGAGACCACAGATACGCAGTATTTT. This codes for CASSRSGETTDTQYF.

This clonotype was recorded many times. The chain couples TRBV7-9 to TRBJ1-4; 7 bases are a match to TRBD1. The CDR3 runs to 13 residues. With V trimmed by 4 bases and J by 8 bases, 4 bases remained unmatched. Germline V gene lookup returns CDR1 SEHNR and CDR2 FQNEAQ (reference sequence). The CDR3 region is CASSSEDREKLFF. CDR3 coding DNA: TGTGCCAGCAGCTCTGAGGACAGGGAAAAACTGTTTTTT. The full variable domain, in which reference TRBV7-9 and TRBJ1-4 provide the parts outside the CDR3, is DTGVSQNPRHKITKRGQNVTFRCDPISEHNRLYWYRQTLGQGPEFLTYFQNEAQLEKSRLLSDRFSAERPKGSFSTLEIQRTEQGDSAMYLCASSSEDREKLFFGSGTQLSVL.